The present TCR beta chain was sequenced within a study of control samples from healthy donors and cancer patients. Sequenced by immunoSEQ multiplex PCR; TCRdb stores in-frame clones only, minus some. The sample records 70,000 to 95,000 clones, about 89% being singletons. V was shortened by 1 base and J by 7 bases, with 14 bases between the two germline ends. The CDR3 runs to 15 residues. Germline V gives CDR1 MNHNS, CDR2 SASEGT. The source is a woman aged 30 to 39 in good health. The specimen sequenced was blood. V and J are TRBV6-1 and TRBJ1-5; D perhaps matches TRBD1 (5 bases). This chain's CDR3 is CASSEGPGGWQPQHF. The CDR3 region has the DNA TGTGCCAGCAGTGAAGGGCCTGGGGGTTGGCAGCCCCAGCATTTT.